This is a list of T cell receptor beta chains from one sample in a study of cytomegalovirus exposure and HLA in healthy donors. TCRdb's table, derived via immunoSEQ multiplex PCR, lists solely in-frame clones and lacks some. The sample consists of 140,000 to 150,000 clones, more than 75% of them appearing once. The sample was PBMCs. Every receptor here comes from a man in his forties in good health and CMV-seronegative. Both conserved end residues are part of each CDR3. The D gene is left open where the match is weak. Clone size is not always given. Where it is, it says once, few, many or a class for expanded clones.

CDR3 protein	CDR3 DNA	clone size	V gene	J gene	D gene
CASGGTGDKYQETQYF	TGTGCCAGCGGAGGGACAGGGGACAAGTACCAAGAGACCCAGTACTTC	NA	TRBV9	TRBJ2-5	TRBD1
CASKGVQGAFEQYF	TGTGCCAGCAAGGGCGTGCAGGGGGCCTTCGAGCAGTACTTC	few	TRBV2	TRBJ2-7	TRBD1
CASSFGRVQGYEQYF	TGTGCCAGCAGTTTCGGCAGGGTCCAGGGGTACGAGCAGTACTTC	NA	TRBV27	TRBJ2-7	NA
CASSEDSGVGELFF	TGTGCCAGCAGTGAAGATTCCGGAGTCGGGGAGCTGTTTTTT	NA	TRBV6-1	TRBJ2-2	NA
CASSADQQGSNEKLFF	TGTGCCAGCTCAGCAGACCAACAGGGTAGTAATGAAAAACTGTTTTTT	few	TRBV18	TRBJ1-4	NA
CASRVTALGTDTQYF	TGTGCCAGCAGAGTTACCGCGCTCGGCACAGATACGCAGTATTTT	NA	TRBV6-1	TRBJ2-3	NA
CASSVEGQGATNEKLFF	TGTGCCAGCAGCGTAGAAGGGCAGGGGGCAACTAATGAAAAACTGTTTTTT	once	TRBV9	TRBJ1-4	TRBD1
CSVLPFRGENEKLFF	TGCAGCGTCTTGCCTTTCAGGGGCGAAAATGAAAAACTGTTTTTT	NA	TRBV29-1	TRBJ1-4	NA
CAISDPPLQYF	TGTGCCATCAGTGATCCCCCCCTGCAGTACTTC	few	TRBV10-3	TRBJ2-5	NA
CASSGRDRGQQETQYF	TGTGCCAGCAGTGGACGGGACAGGGGGCAGCAAGAGACCCAGTACTTC	NA	TRBV2	TRBJ2-5	TRBD1
CASSLVAGGADTQYF	TGTGCCAGCAGCTTAGTTGCGGGAGGCGCAGATACGCAGTATTTT	NA	TRBV7-9	TRBJ2-3	TRBD2
CASSHASRPDEQYF	TGTGCCAGCAGCCATGCATCCAGGCCGGACGAGCAGTACTTC	NA	TRBV4-2	TRBJ2-7	NA
CATRTGGGPTDTQYF	TGTGCCACCCGAACCGGGGGAGGGCCGACAGATACGCAGTATTTT	NA	TRBV6-4	TRBJ2-3	TRBD2
CASSSPSGRPSYEQYF	TGTGCCAGCAGTTCCCCTAGCGGGAGGCCCTCCTACGAGCAGTACTTC	NA	TRBV28	TRBJ2-7	TRBD2
CASSEDSASEQYF	TGCGCCAGCAGTGAGGACAGCGCCTCCGAGCAGTACTTC	few	TRBV10-2	TRBJ2-7	NA
CASSTGQANQPQHF	TGCGCCAGCAGCACCGGACAGGCCAATCAGCCCCAGCATTTT	NA	TRBV5-1	TRBJ1-5	TRBD1
CASSSPRDTQYF	TGCGCCAGCAGCTCCCCTAGGGATACGCAGTATTTT	NA	TRBV5-1	TRBJ2-3	NA
CASSPHLAGRPFEETQYF	TGTGCCAGCAGCCCCCATCTAGCGGGGCGCCCCTTCGAAGAGACCCAGTACTTC	NA	TRBV7-2	TRBJ2-5	TRBD2
CASRMGQTYSPLHF	TGTGCCAGTAGGATGGGACAGACTTATTCACCCCTCCACTTT	NA	TRBV19	TRBJ1-6	TRBD1
CASSPGTVFQETQYF	TGTGCCAGCAGCCCCGGGACAGTTTTCCAAGAGACCCAGTACTTC	once	TRBV7-8	TRBJ2-5	TRBD1
CASSLTSRPTDTQYF	TGTGCCAGCAGCCTGACCTCTAGGCCTACGGATACGCAGTATTTT	NA	TRBV25-1	TRBJ2-3	NA
CASSQQGTRMGSGPQHF	TGTGCCAGCAGCCAACAGGGGACACGGATGGGTAGTGGGCCCCAGCATTTT	NA	TRBV7-9	TRBJ1-5	TRBD1